The clone carrying this TCR beta chain has ten or more counts. The antigen is unknown. This record comes from a study of T cell repertoires in cytomegalovirus infection. Study-level background: CMV infection plus the matching HLA type was flagged by public TCR beta signatures.

Study-wide results and caveats: Dominant in the ex vivo response were TCR beta clonotypes restricted by HLA-C and specific for CMV.

TCRdb called the reads again in MiXCR, with one record for every CDR3 protein. The sample lists about 360,000 distinct CDR3 sequences; 15% to 20% were seen once. Sequencing was performed on PBMCs. The receptor was derived from a human donor in good health (CMV status not recorded). Some clones in this sample may be carry-over from other donors' samples.

Here the CDR3 DNA reads TGTGCCAGCAGCTTAGCGCTGACTAGCGGGGACACAGATACGCAGTATTTT. It encodes CASSLALTSGDTDTQYF. This chain uses TRBV7-2 with TRBJ2-3; 11 positions agree with TRBD2. Germline V gene lookup returns CDR1 SGHTA and CDR2 FQGNSA. The CDR3 sequence is 17 residues long. The V gene end was trimmed by 0 bases and the J gene end by 2 bases; junction bases not matched to a gene: 4.